This T cell receptor beta chain was identified in a study of blood T cell repertoires in COVID-19. On the study more broadly: Sites in the United States, Italy and Spain provided acute and convalescent COVID-19 samples.

V gave up 5 bases and J gave up 4 bases; unmatched junction bases: 4. The V gene's germline CDR1 is SGHNT and CDR2 YYREEE (reference sequence). The CDR3 extends over 14 amino acids. Seattle patient enrollment occurred during active infection, with longitudinal follow-up thereafter. In the authors' methods: Reference gene primers were amplified, and this amplification served to estimate nucleated cell counts. Only in-frame clones appear in the TCRdb table, and some are missing; sequencing was by immunoSEQ multiplex PCR. The DNA was the basis for D and trimming; V, J and clone size are from that table. The repertoire holds about 150,000 clones, approximately 85% seen once, with 6.9% in the top ten. In its sample, this clone was seen a few times.

The sequence derives from a man older than 75 with COVID-19, enrolled during active disease. This chain connects TRBV5-4 to TRBJ2-2; 8 bases match TRBD1. The sample comprised peripheral blood. CDR3 protein: CASRIGTGTGELFF. The CDR3 region has the DNA TGTGCCAGCAGAATCGGGACAGGCACCGGGGAGCTGTTTTTT.